The rows below give T cell receptor beta chains drawn from one sample of a study of T cell responses to AZD1222 COVID-19 vaccine. Generated by immunoSEQ multiplex PCR, the TCRdb table keeps only in-frame clones and is missing some. The data contain roughly 130,000 clones, 92% of them singletons. Here the sequenced sample was peripheral blood, taken on day 0 of AZD1222 vaccination. The receptors shown here come from an adult in good health. CDR3s include the opening cysteine and the closing phenylalanine or tryptophan. The order of the fields is V gene, CDR3 protein.

V: TRBV18; CDR3: CASSLNSWGPGGETQYF
V: TRBV6-5; CDR3: CASSPSGREQYF
V: TRBV12-3/TRBV12-4; CDR3: CASSPDRGLGYTF
V: TRBV9; CDR3: CASQRGTGFFGYTF
V: TRBV24-1; CDR3: CATSDPPWGTGELFF
V: TRBV7-9; CDR3: CASSSQVSADTQYF
V: TRBV12-5; CDR3: CASGFGDTQYF
V: TRBV18; CDR3: CASSSLTSGGLDEQFF
V: TRBV9; CDR3: CASSVGGGRNEKLFF
V: TRBV5-1; CDR3: CASSLEQRNEQFF
V: TRBV6-5; CDR3: CASSYRAPAEAFF
V: TRBV2; CDR3: CASSAWQGADSPLHF
V: TRBV10-3; CDR3: CAILRLSEQFF
V: TRBV12-3/TRBV12-4; CDR3: CASSGTGTDTQYF
V: TRBV27; CDR3: CASSPMGAYEQYF
V: TRBV5-3; CDR3: CARSPDTLCDGYTF
V: TRBV19; CDR3: CASTLPGGRNYGYTF
V: TRBV3-1/TRBV3-2; CDR3: CASSQELRRANTEAFF
V: TRBV19; CDR3: CASWVAGGTEAFF
V: TRBV4-2; CDR3: CASSQWGGAGNTIYF
V: TRBV2; CDR3: CASSALGDNYGYTF
V: TRBV7-2; CDR3: CASSPDRGGETEAFF
V: TRBV6-5; CDR3: CASSLRGRSTGELFF
V: TRBV19; CDR3: CASTPSGGTEIQPQHF
V: TRBV29-1; CDR3: CSVQDRQGSYGYTF
V: TRBV30; CDR3: CAWSRTANTEAFF
V: TRBV11-2; CDR3: CASSFLQGFYGYTF
V: TRBV2; CDR3: CASSLQGAVTGELFF
V: TRBV9; CDR3: CASSSLGGTLYEQYF
V: TRBV19; CDR3: CATGYAINEKLFF
V: TRBV7-5; CDR3: CVRSLRRNFNEKLFF
V: TRBV5-5; CDR3: CASSRGAGEVWQPQHF
V: TRBV7-9; CDR3: CASSPAGGNTIYF
V: TRBV19; CDR3: CASSISDRGDTIYF
V: TRBV7-8; CDR3: CASSGRQQLSYEQYF
V: TRBV6-1; CDR3: CASSSLSTGAHEQYF
V: TRBV7-9; CDR3: CASSRTGNTEAFF
V: TRBV6-5; CDR3: CASRAGRYSGNTIYF
V: TRBV24-1; CDR3: CATSDADRETQYF
V: TRBV12-3/TRBV12-4; CDR3: CASSLEIQFF
V: TRBV3-1/TRBV3-2; CDR3: CASSPRRGDNSPLHF
V: TRBV18; CDR3: CASSPLSGGEQYF
V: TRBV5-5; CDR3: CASSLYPEQYF
V: TRBV28; CDR3: CASSSPTGGRTEAFF
V: TRBV6-2/TRBV6-3; CDR3: CASSYLIQRASGQPQHF
V: TRBV5-8; CDR3: CASSLAGGLWQPQHF
V: TRBV19; CDR3: CASRERIDRALHF
V: TRBV19; CDR3: CASTPPGGVGYEQYF
V: TRBV6-6; CDR3: CASSYGSGGYNEQFF
V: TRBV19; CDR3: CASSIWGRGYTF
V: TRBV4-1; CDR3: CASSQDEGANEKLFF
V: TRBV5-1; CDR3: CASSQNGQLYEQYF